This note documents a single TCR beta chain sequence. The target antigen is unknown. Each of the CD4+ naive, central memory, regulatory and stem cell-like memory populations was sorted via CD45RO/CCR7/CD25/CD127/CD95/CD27. This sample was taken from a study of beta chain features in type 1 diabetes. CDR3 length: 20 residues. V shed 2 bases, J shed 3 bases, and the junction held 15 bases outside the gene matches. The V gene's germline CDR1 is PRHDT and CDR2 FYEKMQ (reference sequence). Overall study results and limits: In all four CD4+ subsets, TCRB CDR3 length was significantly, moderately reduced in type 1 diabetes. The naive, central memory and Treg TCRB repertoires of patients appeared to be more similar to one another than those of healthy donors.

Investigators reverse transcribed all isolated RNA, so they sequenced expressed TCRB transcripts. TCRdb's table, derived via immunoSEQ multiplex PCR, lists solely in-frame clones and lacks some. The table lists around 650,000 clones, 9.5% to 15% of them singletons. The sequenced sample was naive CD4+ T cells from blood. The origin of this receptor is a young man with type 1 diabetes. This sequence joins TRBV13 and TRBJ2-7; 14 bases are a match to TRBD2. The CDR3 is CASSLLHWTSGGSTRYEQYF. In nucleotides, the CDR3 is TGTGCCAGCAGCTTACTCCATTGGACTAGCGGGGGGTCTACCCGCTACGAGCAGTACTTC.